Below are 4 T cell receptor beta chains sequenced from a single sample in a study of identical twins. MiXCR, run by TCRdb on the 5' RACE reads, gives a single entry per CDR3 protein. This table has some 440,000 distinct CDR3 sequences, 24% appearing once. This sample also belongs to another study, concerning T cells expressing NK-cell markers.

Sequenced input: CD4+ T cells sorted from blood. These receptors were taken from a woman aged 18-29 years in good health.

The chain employs TRBV5-6 and TRBJ1-2, with a possible D match to TRBD1 (6 bases). The CDR3 spans 14 residues. Per the germline V gene, CDR1 is SGHDT and CDR2 is YYEEEE. Trimming left V 6 bases short and J 8 bases short, with 20 bases between. The CDR3 is CASTPRGHLGGYTF. DNA of the CDR3: TGTGCCAGCACCCCGAGGGGACATCTGGGGGGCTACACCTTC.

This clonotype was counted only a few times. This chain links TRBV6-5 with TRBJ2-5; D is unresolved. Trimming pared 7 bases from V and 7 bases from J, leaving 13 bases between. Germline-derived CDR1 and CDR2 are MNHEY and SVGAGI. This CDR3 spans 12 amino acids. The CDR3: CASTNSPGTQYF. CDR3 bases: TGTGCCAGCACCAACTCCCCGGGGACCCAGTACTTC.

The table lists this clonotype with a few counts. The chain carries TRBV6-4 and TRBJ2-3; D is perhaps TRBD2 (6 bases). CDR1 is MRHNA and CDR2 is SNTAGT in the germline V gene. V was cut by 8 bases and J by 0 bases, with 9 bases left in between. This CDR3 has 13 amino acids. The CDR3, as DNA: TGTGCCAGCGGCGGGGCTAGCACAGATACGCAGTATTTT. This gives the protein CASGGASTDTQYF.

This clonotype was counted once. The chain carries TRBV12-3 or TRBV12-4 and TRBJ2-5; possibly TRBD1 for D (6 bases). Deletions cut 3 bases from V and 5 bases from J, with 10 bases between. CDR3 length: 13 amino acids. CDR3 bases: TGTGCCAGCAGTTTTGTGGGGGCGGAGACCCAGTACTTC. Amino acids: CASSFVGAETQYF.